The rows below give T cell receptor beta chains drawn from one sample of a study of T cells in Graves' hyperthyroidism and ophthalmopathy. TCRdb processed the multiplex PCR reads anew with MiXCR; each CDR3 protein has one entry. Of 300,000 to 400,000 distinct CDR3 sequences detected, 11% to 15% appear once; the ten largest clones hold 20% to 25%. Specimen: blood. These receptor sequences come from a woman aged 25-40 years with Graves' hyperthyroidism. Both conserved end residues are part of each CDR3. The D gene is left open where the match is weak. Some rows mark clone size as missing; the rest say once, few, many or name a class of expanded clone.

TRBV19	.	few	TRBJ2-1	TGTGCCAGTATTGCAGGCTCCTACAATGAGCAGTTCTTC	CASIAGSYNEQFF
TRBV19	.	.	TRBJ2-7	TGTGCCAGTAGTATAGATCACGTGGGGATCCTACGGGAGCAGTACTTC	CASSIDHVGILREQYF
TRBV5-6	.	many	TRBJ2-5	TGTGCCAGCAGGGTGAGGCAGCAAGAGACCCAGTACTTC	CASRVRQQETQYF
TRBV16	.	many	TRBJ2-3	TGTGCCAGCAGCCAAGGCGGGTACACAGATACGCAGTATTTT	CASSQGGYTDTQYF
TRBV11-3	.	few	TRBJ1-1	TGTGCCAGCAGCTGGCAGGGTAGTACTGAAGCTTTCTTT	CASSWQGSTEAFF
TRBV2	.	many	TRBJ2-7	TGTGCCAGCAGGGGGAACGGGATGAGAACCTACGAGCAGTACTTC	CASRGNGMRTYEQYF
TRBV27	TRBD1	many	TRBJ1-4	TGTGCCAGCAGTCCCCAGGGGGCGAGTGAAAAACTGTTTTTT	CASSPQGASEKLFF
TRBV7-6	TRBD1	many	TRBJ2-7	TGTGCCAGCAGTCGCAACCCGGGACAGGGGGCCGTGCAGTACTTC	CASSRNPGQGAVQYF
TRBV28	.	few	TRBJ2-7	TGTGCCAGCAGTTTAGGGAGGTTCGAGCAGTACTTC	CASSLGRFEQYF
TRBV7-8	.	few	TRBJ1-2	TGTGCCAGCAGCTCACAGGAAGTAGGCTATGGCTACACCTTC	CASSSQEVGYGYTF
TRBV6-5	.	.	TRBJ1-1	TGTGCCAGCAGTTACGGGGAGAACACTGAAGCTTTCTTT	CASSYGENTEAFF
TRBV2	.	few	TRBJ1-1	TGTGCCAGCAGTGAGGTGAACACTGAAGCTTTCTTT	CASSEVNTEAFF
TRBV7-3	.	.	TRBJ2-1	TGTGCCAGCAGCTTACTTGGTTTTGGAGAGCAGTTCTTC	CASSLLGFGEQFF
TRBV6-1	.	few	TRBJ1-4	TGTGCCAGCAGCAGGGCCTCAACTAATGAAAAACTGTTTTTT	CASSRASTNEKLFF
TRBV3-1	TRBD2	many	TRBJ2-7	TGTGCCAGCAGCCAGTTAGCGGGACCAAACGAGCAGTACTTC	CASSQLAGPNEQYF
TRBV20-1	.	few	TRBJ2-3	TGCAGTGCTAGAGTTGATTCGGCAGATACGCAGTATTTT	CSARVDSADTQYF
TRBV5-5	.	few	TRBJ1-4	TGTGCCAGCAGCCAACCTCAGGGAACTAATGAAAAACTGTTTTTT	CASSQPQGTNEKLFF
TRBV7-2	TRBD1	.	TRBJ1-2	TGTGCCAGCAGCGCGCCGGGACAGGCATCTAATGGCTACACCTTC	CASSAPGQASNGYTF
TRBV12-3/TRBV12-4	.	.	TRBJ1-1	TGTGCCAGCAGTGTAGGGACGAACACTGAAGCTTTCTTT	CASSVGTNTEAFF
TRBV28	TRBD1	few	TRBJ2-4	TGTGCCAGCCGCTACCCCGGGACAGGCAAAAACATTCAGTACTTC	CASRYPGTGKNIQYF
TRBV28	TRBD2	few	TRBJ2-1	TGTGCCAGCAGTTTAGGACTAGCGGGAGACCGCAATGAGCAGTTCTTC	CASSLGLAGDRNEQFF
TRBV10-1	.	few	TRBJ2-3	TGCGCCAGCAGTGAGGGGGGTTTAGGTGCAGATACGCAGTATTTT	CASSEGGLGADTQYF
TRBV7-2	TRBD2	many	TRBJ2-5	TGTGCCAGCAGCGCGACGACTAGCCGAGAGACCCAGTACTTC	CASSATTSRETQYF
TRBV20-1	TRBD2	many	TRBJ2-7	TGCAGTGCTTCGACTAGCGAGAAGACCTACGAGCAGTACTTC	CSASTSEKTYEQYF
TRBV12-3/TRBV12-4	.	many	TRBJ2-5	TGTGCCAGCAGTTCTCCCGACTACCAAGAGACCCAGTACTTC	CASSSPDYQETQYF
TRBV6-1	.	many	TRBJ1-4	TGTGCCAGCAGTGCCCTCAGAACTAATGAAAAACTGTTTTTT	CASSALRTNEKLFF
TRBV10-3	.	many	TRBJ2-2	TGTGCCATCAGTGAGATCCGACCTGGTGAGCTGTTTTTT	CAISEIRPGELFF
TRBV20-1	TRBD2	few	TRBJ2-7	TGCAGTGCTAGTGGGCGAGCGGGAGTTAGGGAGCAGTACTTC	CSASGRAGVREQYF
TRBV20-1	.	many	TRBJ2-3	TGCAGTGCTAGGGCTCCCAACACAGATACGCAGTATTTT	CSARAPNTDTQYF
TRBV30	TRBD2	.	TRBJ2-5	TGTGCCTGGAGTCCCACCATTAGCGGGACCCAGTGGTACTTC	CAWSPTISGTQWYF